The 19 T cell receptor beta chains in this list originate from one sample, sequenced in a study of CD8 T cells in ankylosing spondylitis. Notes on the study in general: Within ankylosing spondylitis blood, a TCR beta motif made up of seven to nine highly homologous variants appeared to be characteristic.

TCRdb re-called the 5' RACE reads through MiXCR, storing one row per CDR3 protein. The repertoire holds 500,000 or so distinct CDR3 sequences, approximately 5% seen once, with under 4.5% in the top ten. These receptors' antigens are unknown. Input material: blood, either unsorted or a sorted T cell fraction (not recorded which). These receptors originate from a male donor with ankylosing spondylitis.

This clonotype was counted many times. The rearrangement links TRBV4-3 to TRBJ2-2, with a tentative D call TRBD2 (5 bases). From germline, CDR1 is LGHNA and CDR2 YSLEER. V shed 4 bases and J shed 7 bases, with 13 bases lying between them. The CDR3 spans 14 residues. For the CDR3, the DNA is TGCGCCAGCAGCCTTAGAGGGTCGGGCGGGGAGCTGTTTTTT. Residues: CASSLRGSGGELFF.

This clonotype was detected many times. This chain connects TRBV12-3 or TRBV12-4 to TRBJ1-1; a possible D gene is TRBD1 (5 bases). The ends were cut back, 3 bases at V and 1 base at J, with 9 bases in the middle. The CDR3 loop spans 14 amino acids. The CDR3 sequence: CASSFQGTNTEAFF. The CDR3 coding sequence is TGTGCCAGCAGTTTCCAGGGTACGAACACTGAAGCTTTCTTT.

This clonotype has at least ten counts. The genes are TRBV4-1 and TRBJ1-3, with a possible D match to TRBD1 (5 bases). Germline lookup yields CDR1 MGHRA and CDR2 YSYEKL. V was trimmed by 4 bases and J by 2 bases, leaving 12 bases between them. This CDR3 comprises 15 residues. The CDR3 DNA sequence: TGCGCCAGCAGCCCCGCCCCAGGGACTGGAAACACCATATATTTT. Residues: CASSPAPGTGNTIYF.

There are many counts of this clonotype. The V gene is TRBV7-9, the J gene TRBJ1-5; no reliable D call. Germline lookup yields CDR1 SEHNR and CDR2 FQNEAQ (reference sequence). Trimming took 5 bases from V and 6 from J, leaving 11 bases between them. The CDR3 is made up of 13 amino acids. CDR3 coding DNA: TGTGCCAGCAGCCGTACCGGGCGTCAGCCCCAGCATTTT. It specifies CASSRTGRQPQHF.

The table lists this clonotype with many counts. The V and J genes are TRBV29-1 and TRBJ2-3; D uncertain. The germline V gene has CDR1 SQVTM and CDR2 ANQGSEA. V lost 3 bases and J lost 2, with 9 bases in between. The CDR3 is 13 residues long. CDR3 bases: TGCAGCGTTGACGGCCGGGTCACAGATACGCAGTATTTT. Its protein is CSVDGRVTDTQYF.

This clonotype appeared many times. The CDR3 DNA sequence: TGCGCCAGCAGCCGTACAGGGGTTGTGAGTGAAAAACTGTTTTTT. It specifies CASSRTGVVSEKLFF. This rearrangement joins TRBV4-1 to TRBJ1-4; 7 nucleotides align to TRBD1. The ends lost 4 bases at V and 7 bases at J; junction bases unmatched: 9. Germline CDR1 is MGHRA and CDR2 is YSYEKL. CDR3 length equals 15 residues.

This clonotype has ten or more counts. Written as DNA, the CDR3 is TGTGCCACCAGTGTACTAGCGGGCGCGGATGAGCAGTTCTTC. Translated, it gives CATSVLAGADEQFF. The gene calls are TRBV24-1 and TRBJ2-1, with 9 bases that match TRBD2. Germline lookup yields CDR1 KGHDR and CDR2 SFDVKD. V lost 5 bases and J lost 8; bases outside the gene matches: 6. The CDR3 covers 14 residues.

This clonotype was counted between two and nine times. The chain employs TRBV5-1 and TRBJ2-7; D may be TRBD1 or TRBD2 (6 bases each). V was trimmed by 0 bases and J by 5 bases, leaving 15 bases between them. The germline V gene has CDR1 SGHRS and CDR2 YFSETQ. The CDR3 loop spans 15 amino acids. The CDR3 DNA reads TGCGCCAGCAGCTTGGTATCGGGGGACAACCACGAGCAGTACTTC. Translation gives CASSLVSGDNHEQYF.

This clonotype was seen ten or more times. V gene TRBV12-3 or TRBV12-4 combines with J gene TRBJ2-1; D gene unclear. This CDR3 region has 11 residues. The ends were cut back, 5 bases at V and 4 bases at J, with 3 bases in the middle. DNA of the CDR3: TGTGCCAGCAGTAAGTACAATGAGCAGTTCTTC. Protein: CASSKYNEQFF.

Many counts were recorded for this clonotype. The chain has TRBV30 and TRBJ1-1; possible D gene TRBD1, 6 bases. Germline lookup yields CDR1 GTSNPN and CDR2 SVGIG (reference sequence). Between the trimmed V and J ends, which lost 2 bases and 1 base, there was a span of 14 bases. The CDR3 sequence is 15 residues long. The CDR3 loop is CAWSWGQETNTEAFF. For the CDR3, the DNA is TGTGCCTGGAGTTGGGGGCAGGAGACGAACACTGAAGCTTTCTTT.

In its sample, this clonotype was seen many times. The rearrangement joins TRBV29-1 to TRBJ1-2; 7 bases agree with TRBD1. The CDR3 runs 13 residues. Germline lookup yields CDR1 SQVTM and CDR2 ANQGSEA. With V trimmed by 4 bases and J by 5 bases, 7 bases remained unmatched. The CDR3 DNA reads TGCAGCGTTGGGGGACAGTCAGGGTATGGCTACACCTTC. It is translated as CSVGGQSGYGYTF. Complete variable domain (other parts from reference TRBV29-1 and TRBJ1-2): SAVISQKPSRDICQRGTSLTIQCQVDSQVTMMFWYRQQPGQSLTLIATANQGSEATYESGFVIDKFPISRPNLTFSTLTVSNMSPEDSSIYLCSVGGQSGYGYTFGSGTRLTVV.

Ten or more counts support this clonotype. Here the CDR3 reads CASRSGFSYEQYF. In DNA, the CDR3 is TGTGCCAGCAGAAGCGGATTTTCCTACGAGCAGTACTTC. The chain employs TRBV28 and TRBJ2-7, with D possibly matching TRBD2 (5 bases). The V gene lost 6 bases and the J gene lost 1 base, with 10 bases spanning the gap. The CDR3 has 13 amino acids. Germline V gene lookup returns CDR1 MDHEN and CDR2 SYDVKM.

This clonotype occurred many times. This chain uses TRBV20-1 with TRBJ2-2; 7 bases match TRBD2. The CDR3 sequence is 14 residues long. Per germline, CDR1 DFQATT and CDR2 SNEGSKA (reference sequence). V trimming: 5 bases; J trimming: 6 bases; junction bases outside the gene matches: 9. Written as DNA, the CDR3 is TGCAGTGCTGATCGGGCGGGAGTCGCCGGGGAGCTGTTTTTT. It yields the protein CSADRAGVAGELFF.

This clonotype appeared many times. This CDR3 is CASGPGLAGSETQYF. CDR3 nucleotide sequence: TGCGCCAGCGGCCCCGGACTAGCGGGAAGCGAGACCCAGTACTTC. The V gene is TRBV10-2, the J gene TRBJ2-5, with 12 bases aligning to TRBD2. The CDR3 runs 15 residues. In germline, CDR1 is WSHSY, CDR2 SAAADI. The trim removed 8 bases at V and 5 bases at J, leaving 9 bases unmatched.

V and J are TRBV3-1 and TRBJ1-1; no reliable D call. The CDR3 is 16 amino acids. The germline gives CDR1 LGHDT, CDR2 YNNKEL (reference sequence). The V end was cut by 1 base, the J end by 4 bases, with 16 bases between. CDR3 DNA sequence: TGTGCCAGCAGCCAAGTTGCGGGAGGGCAGATCACTGAAGCTTTCTTT. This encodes CASSQVAGGQITEAFF.

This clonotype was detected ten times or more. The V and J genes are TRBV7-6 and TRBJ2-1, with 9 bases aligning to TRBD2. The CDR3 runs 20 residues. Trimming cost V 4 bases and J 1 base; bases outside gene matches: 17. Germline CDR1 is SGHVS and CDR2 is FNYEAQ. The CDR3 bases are TGTGCCAGCAGCTGGGGGAGGGGGGTAGCGGGGGTTGGATCCTACAATGAGCAGTTCTTC. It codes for CASSWGRGVAGVGSYNEQFF.

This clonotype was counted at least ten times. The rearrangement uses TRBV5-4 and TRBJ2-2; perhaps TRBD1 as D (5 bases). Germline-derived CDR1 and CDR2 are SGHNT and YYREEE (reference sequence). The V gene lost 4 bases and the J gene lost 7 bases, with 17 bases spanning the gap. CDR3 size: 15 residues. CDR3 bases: TGTGCCAGCAGCCCGTTGGACAATTTAAACGGGGAGCTGTTTTTT. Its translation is CASSPLDNLNGELFF.

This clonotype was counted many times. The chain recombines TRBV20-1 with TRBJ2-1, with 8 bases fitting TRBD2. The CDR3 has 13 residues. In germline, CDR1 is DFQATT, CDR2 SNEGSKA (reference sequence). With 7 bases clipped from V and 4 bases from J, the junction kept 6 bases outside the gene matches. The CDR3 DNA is TGCAGTGTCAGGGGCGGGGGGTACAATGAGCAGTTCTTC. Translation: CSVRGGGYNEQFF.

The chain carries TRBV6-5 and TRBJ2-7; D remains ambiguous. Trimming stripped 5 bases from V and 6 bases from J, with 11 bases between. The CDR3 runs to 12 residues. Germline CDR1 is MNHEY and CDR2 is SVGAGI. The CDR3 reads CASSARRREQYF. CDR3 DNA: TGTGCCAGCAGTGCACGCAGGCGCGAGCAGTACTTC.